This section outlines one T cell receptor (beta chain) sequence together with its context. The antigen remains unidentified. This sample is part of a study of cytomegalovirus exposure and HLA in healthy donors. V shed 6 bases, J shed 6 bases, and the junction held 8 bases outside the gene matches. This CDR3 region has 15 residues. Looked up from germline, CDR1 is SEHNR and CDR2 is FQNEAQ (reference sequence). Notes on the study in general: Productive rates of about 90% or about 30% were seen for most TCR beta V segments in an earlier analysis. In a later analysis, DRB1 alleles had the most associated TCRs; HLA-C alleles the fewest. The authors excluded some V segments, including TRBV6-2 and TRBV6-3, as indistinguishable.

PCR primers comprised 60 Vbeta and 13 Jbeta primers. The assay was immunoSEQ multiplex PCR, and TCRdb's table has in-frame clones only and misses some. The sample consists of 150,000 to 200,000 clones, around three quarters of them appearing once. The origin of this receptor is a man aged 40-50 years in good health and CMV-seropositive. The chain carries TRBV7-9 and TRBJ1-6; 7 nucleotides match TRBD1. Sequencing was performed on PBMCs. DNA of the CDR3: TGTGCCAGCAGTTCCACAGGGGCCGGTAATTCACCCCTCCACTTT. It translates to CASSSTGAGNSPLHF.